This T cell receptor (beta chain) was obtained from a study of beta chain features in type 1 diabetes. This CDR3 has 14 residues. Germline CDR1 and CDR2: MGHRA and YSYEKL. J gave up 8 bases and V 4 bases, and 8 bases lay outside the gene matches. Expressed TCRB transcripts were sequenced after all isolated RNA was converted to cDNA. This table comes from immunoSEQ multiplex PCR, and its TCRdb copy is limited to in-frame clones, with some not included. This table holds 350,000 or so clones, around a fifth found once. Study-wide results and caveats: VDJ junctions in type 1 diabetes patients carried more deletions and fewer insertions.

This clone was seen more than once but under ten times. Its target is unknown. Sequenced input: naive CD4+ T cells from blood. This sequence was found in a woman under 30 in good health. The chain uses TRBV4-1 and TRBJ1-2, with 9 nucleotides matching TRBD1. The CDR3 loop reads CASSPPGTGKGYTF. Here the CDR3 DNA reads TGCGCCAGCAGCCCACCCGGGACAGGGAAGGGCTACACCTTC.